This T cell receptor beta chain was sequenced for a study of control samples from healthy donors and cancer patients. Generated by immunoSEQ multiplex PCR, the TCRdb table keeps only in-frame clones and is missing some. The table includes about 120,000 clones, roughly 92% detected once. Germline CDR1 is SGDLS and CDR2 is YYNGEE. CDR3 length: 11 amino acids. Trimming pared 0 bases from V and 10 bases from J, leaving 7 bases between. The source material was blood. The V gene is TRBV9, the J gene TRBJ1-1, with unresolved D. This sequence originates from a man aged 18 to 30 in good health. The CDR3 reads CASSVGEGAFF. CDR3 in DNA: TGTGCCAGCAGCGTAGGGGAGGGAGCTTTCTTT.